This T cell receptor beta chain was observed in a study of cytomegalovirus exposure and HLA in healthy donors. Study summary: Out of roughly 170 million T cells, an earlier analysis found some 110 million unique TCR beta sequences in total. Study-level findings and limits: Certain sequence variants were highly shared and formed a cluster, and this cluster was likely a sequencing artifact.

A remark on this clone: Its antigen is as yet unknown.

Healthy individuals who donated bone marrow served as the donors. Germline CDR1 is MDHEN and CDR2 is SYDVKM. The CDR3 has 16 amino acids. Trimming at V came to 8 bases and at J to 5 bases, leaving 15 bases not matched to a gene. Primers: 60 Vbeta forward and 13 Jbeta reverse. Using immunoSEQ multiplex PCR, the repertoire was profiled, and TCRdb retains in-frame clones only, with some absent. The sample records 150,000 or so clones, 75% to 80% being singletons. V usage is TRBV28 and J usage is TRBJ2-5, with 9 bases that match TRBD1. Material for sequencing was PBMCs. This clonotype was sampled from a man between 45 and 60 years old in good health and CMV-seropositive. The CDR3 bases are TGTGCCAGCTTCAGGACAGGGGTTCCCTTTAGGGAGACCCAGTACTTC. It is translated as CASFRTGVPFRETQYF.